This T cell receptor beta chain was profiled in a study of cytomegalovirus exposure and HLA in healthy donors. Findings and caveats of the study: CMV serostatus was the only immune exposure information that was available. Sequencing artifact likely explains a cluster of highly shared sequence variants.

Use of 60 Vbeta and 13 Jbeta primers characterized the PCR. TCRdb's copy holds only in-frame clones and misses some; the assay was immunoSEQ multiplex PCR. The sample lists under 200,000 clones, roughly 80% occurring once. Per germline, CDR1 ENHRY and CDR2 SYGVKD. V was shortened by 0 bases and J by 7 bases, with 12 bases between the two germline ends. This CDR3 is 14 amino acids long. About this clone itself: What it recognizes is unknown.

The V and J genes are TRBV10-3 and TRBJ1-1; maybe TRBD1 (6 bases). The sequenced sample was PBMCs. This TCR came from a woman in her late teens or twenties in good health and CMV-seronegative. CDR3 nucleotide sequence: TGTGCCATCAGTGAGTCGCAGGGGATAGTTGAAGCTTTCTTT. Residues: CAISESQGIVEAFF.